This T cell receptor (beta chain) was sequenced in a study of metastatic and nonmetastatic thyroid tumors. General observations from the study: Across blood and tumor, TCR beta diversity in malignant thyroid tumors was reportedly significantly higher than in benign nodules.

V lost 9 bases, J lost 5 bases, and 6 bases stayed unmatched. The CDR3 runs 13 residues. CDR1 and CDR2 (germline): ENHRY, SYGVKD. Original handling: Clinicopathological groups supplied CDR3 differences that were used to build a distant-metastasis classifier for papillary thyroid cancer. Using MiXCR, TCRdb re-called clones from the PCR reads. The V and J calls were determined by TCRdb, not by the authors. The sample has some 20,000 clones, roughly a third seen once. All patients were untreated before thyroid surgery. This clone was found a few times. Its antigen is unidentified. Sample: tumor tissue. This TCR came from a female donor with papillary thyroid cancer or a benign thyroid nodule (not recorded which). Some clones in this sample may be carry-over from other donors' samples. V and J are TRBV10-3 and TRBJ2-2, with 7 bases identical to TRBD1. Here the CDR3 DNA reads TGTGCCATAAGGGGGCGCTTGACCGGGGAGCTGTTTTTT. Protein sequence: CAIRGRLTGELFF.